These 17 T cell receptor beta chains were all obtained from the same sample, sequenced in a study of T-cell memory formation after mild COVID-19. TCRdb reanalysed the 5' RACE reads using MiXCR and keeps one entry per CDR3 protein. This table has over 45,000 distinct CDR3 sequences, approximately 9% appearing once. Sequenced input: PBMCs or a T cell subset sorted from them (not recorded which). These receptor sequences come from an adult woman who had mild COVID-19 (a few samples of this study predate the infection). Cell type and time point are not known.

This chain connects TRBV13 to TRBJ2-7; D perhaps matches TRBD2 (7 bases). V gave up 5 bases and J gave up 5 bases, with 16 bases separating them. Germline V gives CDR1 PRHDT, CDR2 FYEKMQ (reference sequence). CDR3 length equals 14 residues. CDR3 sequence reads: CASSLGGLRNEQYF. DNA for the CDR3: TGTGCCAGCAGCCTCGGGGGGCTGAGGAACGAGCAGTACTTC.

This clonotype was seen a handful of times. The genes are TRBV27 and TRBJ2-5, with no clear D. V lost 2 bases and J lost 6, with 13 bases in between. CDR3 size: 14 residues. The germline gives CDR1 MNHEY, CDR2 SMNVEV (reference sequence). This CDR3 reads CASSLLDRSQTQYF. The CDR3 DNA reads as TGTGCCAGCAGTTTACTTGACCGATCTCAGACCCAGTACTTC.

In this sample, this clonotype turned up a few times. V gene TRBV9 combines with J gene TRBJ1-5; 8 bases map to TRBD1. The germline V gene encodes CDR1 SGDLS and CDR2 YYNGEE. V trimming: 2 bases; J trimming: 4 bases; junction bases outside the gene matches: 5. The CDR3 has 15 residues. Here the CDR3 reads CASSVGTGTNQPQHF. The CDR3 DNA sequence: TGTGCCAGCAGCGTCGGGACAGGTACTAATCAGCCCCAGCATTTT.

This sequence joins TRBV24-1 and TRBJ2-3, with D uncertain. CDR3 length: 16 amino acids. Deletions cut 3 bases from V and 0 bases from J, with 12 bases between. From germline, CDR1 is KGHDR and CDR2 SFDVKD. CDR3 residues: CATSDPSAGSTDTQYF. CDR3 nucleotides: TGTGCCACCAGTGATCCTTCAGCCGGGAGCACAGATACGCAGTATTTT.

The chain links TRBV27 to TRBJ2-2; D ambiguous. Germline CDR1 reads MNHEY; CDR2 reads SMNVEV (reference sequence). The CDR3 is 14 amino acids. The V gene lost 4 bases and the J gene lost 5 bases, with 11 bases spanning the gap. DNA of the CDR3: TGTGCCAGCAGTTGGGTGTTGGGGACCGGGGAGCTGTTTTTT. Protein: CASSWVLGTGELFF.

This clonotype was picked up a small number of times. The CDR3 DNA follows: TGTGCCTCAGGCGCTAGCGTCCTAGAAGACGAGCAGTACTTC. This codes for CASGASVLEDEQYF. The rearrangement uses TRBV11-2 and TRBJ2-7; possible D gene TRBD2, 6 bases. V was clipped by 11 bases and J by 5 bases, with 22 bases between them. The CDR3 totals 14 residues. Germline V gene data show CDR1 as SGHAT and CDR2 as FQNNGV.

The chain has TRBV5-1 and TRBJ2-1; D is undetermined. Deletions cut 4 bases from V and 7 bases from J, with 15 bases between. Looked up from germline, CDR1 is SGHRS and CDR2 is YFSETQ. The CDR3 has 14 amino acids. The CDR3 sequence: CASSERTGANEQFF. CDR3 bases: TGCGCCAGCAGCGAACGGACGGGCGCTAATGAGCAGTTCTTC.

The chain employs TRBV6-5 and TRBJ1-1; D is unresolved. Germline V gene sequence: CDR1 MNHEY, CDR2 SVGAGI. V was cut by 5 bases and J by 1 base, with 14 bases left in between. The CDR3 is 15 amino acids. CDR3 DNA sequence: TGTGCCAGCAGTCCAGCCGGGAATTGGAACACTGAAGCTTTCTTT. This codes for CASSPAGNWNTEAFF.

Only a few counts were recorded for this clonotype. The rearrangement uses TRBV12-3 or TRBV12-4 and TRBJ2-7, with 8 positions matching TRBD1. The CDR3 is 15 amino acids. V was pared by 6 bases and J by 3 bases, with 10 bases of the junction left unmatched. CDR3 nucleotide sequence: TGTGCCAGCAGGTCCGCTTCGGGACAGGTCTACGAGCAGTACTTC. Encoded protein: CASRSASGQVYEQYF.

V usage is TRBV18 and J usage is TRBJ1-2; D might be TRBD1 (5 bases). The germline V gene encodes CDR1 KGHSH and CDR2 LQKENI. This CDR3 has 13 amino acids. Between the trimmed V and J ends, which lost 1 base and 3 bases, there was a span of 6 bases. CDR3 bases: TGTGCCAGCTCACCACAACAGGACTATGGCTACACCTTC. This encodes CASSPQQDYGYTF.

The CDR3 bases are TGTGCCAGCAGCTTAGCGGACATAGTCTACGAGCAGTACTTC. Residues: CASSLADIVYEQYF. The rearrangement links TRBV7-8 to TRBJ2-7; possible D gene TRBD1, 5 bases. This CDR3 contains 14 residues. The V gene lost 0 bases and the J gene lost 3 bases, with 9 bases spanning the gap. Germline V gives CDR1 SGHVS, CDR2 FQNEAQ.

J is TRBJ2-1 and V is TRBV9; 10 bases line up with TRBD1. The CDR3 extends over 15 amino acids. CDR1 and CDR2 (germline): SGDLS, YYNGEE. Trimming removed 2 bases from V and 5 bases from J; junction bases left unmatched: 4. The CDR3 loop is CASSVPGTGDNEQFF. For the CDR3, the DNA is TGTGCCAGCAGCGTGCCCGGGACAGGGGACAATGAGCAGTTCTTC.

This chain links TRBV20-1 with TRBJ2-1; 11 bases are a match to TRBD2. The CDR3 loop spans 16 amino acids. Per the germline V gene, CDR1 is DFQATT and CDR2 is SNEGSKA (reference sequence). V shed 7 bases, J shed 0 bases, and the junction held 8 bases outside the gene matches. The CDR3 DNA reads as TGCAGTGTTTTTGTGACTAGCGGGAACTCCTACAATGAGCAGTTCTTC. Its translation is CSVFVTSGNSYNEQFF.

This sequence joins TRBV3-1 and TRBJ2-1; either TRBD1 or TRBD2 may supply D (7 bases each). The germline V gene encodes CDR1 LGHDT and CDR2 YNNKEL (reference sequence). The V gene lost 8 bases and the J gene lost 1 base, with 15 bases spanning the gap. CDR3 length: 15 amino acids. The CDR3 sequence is CASSRQGLSYNEQFF. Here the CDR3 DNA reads TGTGCCAGCTCCAGACAGGGACTATCCTACAATGAGCAGTTCTTC.

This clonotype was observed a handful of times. CDR3 sequence (DNA): TGCAGTGCTAGAATATCTCTAAGGGAAACCTACGAGCAGTACTTC. It translates to CSARISLRETYEQYF. The gene calls are TRBV20-1 and TRBJ2-7, with unresolved D. This CDR3 is 15 amino acids long. Germline V gene sequence: CDR1 DFQATT, CDR2 SNEGSKA (reference sequence). V was pared by 2 bases and J by 2 bases, with 16 bases between.

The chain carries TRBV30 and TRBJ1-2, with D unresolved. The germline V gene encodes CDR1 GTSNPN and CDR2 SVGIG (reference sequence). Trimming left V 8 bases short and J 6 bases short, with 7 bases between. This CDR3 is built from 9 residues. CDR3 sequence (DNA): TGTGCCAGTGGGGATGGCTACACCTTC. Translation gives CASGDGYTF.

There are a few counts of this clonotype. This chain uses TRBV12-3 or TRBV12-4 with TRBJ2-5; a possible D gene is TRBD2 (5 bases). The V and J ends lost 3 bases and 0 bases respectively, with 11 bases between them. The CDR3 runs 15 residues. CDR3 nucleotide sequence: TGTGCCAGCAGTTTGTCCCTAGCCTACCAAGAGACCCAGTACTTC. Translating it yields CASSLSLAYQETQYF.